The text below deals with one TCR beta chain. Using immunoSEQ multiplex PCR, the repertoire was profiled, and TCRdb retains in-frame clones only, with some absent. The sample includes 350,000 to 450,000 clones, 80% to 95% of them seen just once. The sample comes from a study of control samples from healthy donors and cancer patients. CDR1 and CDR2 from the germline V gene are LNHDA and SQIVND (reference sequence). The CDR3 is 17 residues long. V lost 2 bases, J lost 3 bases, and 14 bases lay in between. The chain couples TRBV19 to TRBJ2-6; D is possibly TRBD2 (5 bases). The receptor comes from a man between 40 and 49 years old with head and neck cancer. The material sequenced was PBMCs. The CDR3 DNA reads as TGTGCCAGTAGTATATCGAGGGTGGGAAATGGGGCCAACGTCCTGACTTTC. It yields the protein CASSISRVGNGANVLTF. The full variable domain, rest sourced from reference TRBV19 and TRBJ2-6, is DGGITQSPKYLFRKEGQNVTLSCEQNLNHDAMYWYRQDPGQGLRLIYYSQIVNDFQKGDIAEGYSVSREKKESFPLTVTSAQKNPTAFYLCASSISRVGNGANVLTFGAGSRLTVL.